The 14 T cell receptor beta chains below all came from one sample that was sequenced in a study of cytomegalovirus exposure and HLA in healthy donors. The protocol was immunoSEQ multiplex PCR, while the TCRdb copy is restricted to in-frame clones and leaves out a portion. In the table there are some 83,000 clones, 90% to 95% of which are singletons. Sequences were obtained from PBMCs. Source of these receptors: a woman between 18 and 29 years old in good health and CMV-seronegative.

J is TRBJ2-5 and V is TRBV10-3, with 8 bases fitting TRBD1. Germline CDR1 and CDR2: ENHRY and SYGVKD. The CDR3 has 14 residues. The junction had 7 bases not matched to a gene; V was cut back by 6 bases and J by 4 bases. In DNA, the CDR3 is TGTGCCATCAGCCTGGACAGGGATTTAGAGACCCAGTACTTC. Encoded protein: CAISLDRDLETQYF.

The chain recombines TRBV7-9 with TRBJ1-2; 7 nucleotides agree with TRBD1. Germline values: CDR1 SEHNR, CDR2 FQNEAQ (reference sequence). This CDR3 is built from 17 residues. V gave up 4 bases and J gave up 3 bases; unmatched junction bases: 14. CDR3 sequence reads: CASSSLDRQQSYYGYTF. In DNA form, the CDR3 reads TGTGCCAGCAGCTCATTGGACAGGCAACAATCCTACTATGGCTACACCTTC.

This chain links TRBV30 with TRBJ2-5, with D maybe TRBD1 (5 bases). Germline assignment: CDR1 GTSNPN and CDR2 SVGIG (reference sequence). Trimming took off 2 bases at V and 13 bases at J, with 14 bases between the two ends. The CDR3 totals 11 residues. The CDR3 loop reads CAWSKQALAYF. CDR3 in DNA: TGTGCCTGGAGTAAACAGGCTCTCGCGTACTTC. The full variable domain, in which reference TRBV30 and TRBJ2-5 provide the parts outside the CDR3, is SQTIHQWPATLVQPVGSPLSLECTVEGTSNPNLYWYRQAAGRGLQLLFYSVGIGQISSEVPQNLSASRPQDRQFILSSKKLLLSDSGFYLCAWSKQALAYFGPGTRLLVL.

The J gene is TRBJ2-7, the V gene TRBV7-9; 12 positions match TRBD1. V lost 8 bases to trimming and J lost 2 bases; unmatched junction nucleotides: 10. CDR1 is SEHNR and CDR2 is FQNEAQ in the germline V gene (reference sequence). CDR3 size: 16 residues. CDR3 DNA sequence: TGTGCCAGCCGCCCGGGACAGGGGGCGCACACCTACGAGCAGTACTTC. It encodes CASRPGQGAHTYEQYF.

The chain recombines TRBV28 with TRBJ2-7; tentatively, D is TRBD1 (5 bases). The germline gives CDR1 MDHEN, CDR2 SYDVKM. The CDR3 sequence is 16 residues long. Trimming left V 3 bases short and J 7 bases short, with 22 bases between. The CDR3 DNA reads as TGTGCCAGCAGTTTTGACAGTACGGTCGTCCTGGGGGAGCAGTACTTC. It yields the protein CASSFDSTVVLGEQYF.

The gene calls are TRBV14 and TRBJ2-1, with 7 positions matching TRBD2. V dropped 4 bases and J dropped 12; count of bases not matched to a gene: 21. The length of the CDR3 is 17 residues. Germline-derived CDR1 and CDR2 are SGHDN and FVKESK. CDR3 loop: CASSLNRDYGFASWQFF. The CDR3 nucleotides read TGTGCCAGCAGCCTAAACCGGGACTACGGATTTGCAAGTTGGCAGTTCTTC.

The chain is built from TRBV6-5 and TRBJ2-1; TRBD2 aligns across 7 bases. This CDR3 is built from 16 residues. Germline assignment: CDR1 MNHEY and CDR2 SVGAGI. Unmatched junction bases numbered 9, after V lost 4 bases and J lost 3 bases. The CDR3 DNA is TGTGCCAGCAGTTTTTCTTTCAGCGGGGACTACAATGAGCAGTTCTTC. Its protein is CASSFSFSGDYNEQFF.

The CDR3 loop reads CASASFDREYGYTF. The CDR3 DNA reads as TGTGCCAGCGCTAGCTTCGACAGGGAGTATGGCTACACCTTC. The chain has TRBV27 and TRBJ1-2; 7 nucleotides align to TRBD1. From germline, CDR1 is MNHEY and CDR2 SMNVEV (reference sequence). The junction had 11 bases not matched to a gene; V was cut back by 8 bases and J by 5 bases. This CDR3 spans 14 amino acids.

The rearrangement links TRBV5-1 to TRBJ2-5; 11 nucleotides line up with TRBD2. Germline CDR1 reads SGHRS; CDR2 reads YFSETQ. Losses at the gene ends were 2 bases for V and 5 bases for J; bases not matched to a gene: 5. The CDR3 totals 15 residues. In nucleotides, the CDR3 is TGCGCCAGCAGCTTATATAGCGGGAGGGCGGAGACCCAGTACTTC. This encodes CASSLYSGRAETQYF.

The rearrangement joins TRBV18 to TRBJ1-2; D gene ambiguous. The germline V and J ends were trimmed by 6 bases and 4 bases, with 21 bases remaining between them. The CDR3 covers 16 residues. Looked up from germline, CDR1 is KGHSH and CDR2 is LQKENI. CDR3 nucleotide sequence: TGTGCCAGCTCCAACCAAAACGGGAATCCTGGCTATGGCTACACCTTC. This encodes CASSNQNGNPGYGYTF.

The chain combines TRBV11-1 with TRBJ1-1; no definite D call. From germline, CDR1 is SGHAT and CDR2 FQDESV (reference sequence). The CDR3 length is 14 residues. Trimming shortened V by 5 bases and J by 4 bases, and 14 bases separated the two germline ends. CDR3 region: CASSRYEGTTEAFF. The CDR3 DNA reads TGTGCCAGCAGCAGGTATGAGGGAACCACTGAAGCTTTCTTT.

The rearrangement uses TRBV18 and TRBJ2-5; tentatively, D is TRBD2 (5 bases). With 3 bases removed from V and 0 bases from J, the gap between germline ends came to 20 bases. Germline-derived CDR1 and CDR2 are KGHSH and LQKENI. The CDR3 has 18 residues. This CDR3 reads CASSPRTRASPYQETQYF. CDR3 bases: TGTGCCAGCTCACCGCGGACTCGCGCCAGCCCGTACCAAGAGACCCAGTACTTC. Full variable domain (missing parts from reference TRBV18 and TRBJ2-5): NAGVMQNPRHLVRRRGQEARLRCSPMKGHSHVYWYRQLPEEGLKFMVYLQKENIIDESGMPKERFSAEFPKEGPSILRIQQVVRGDSAAYFCASSPRTRASPYQETQYFGPGTRLLVL.

This chain uses TRBV28 with TRBJ2-5; no firm D call. CDR3 size: 13 residues. Germline lookup yields CDR1 MDHEN and CDR2 SYDVKM. The CDR3 protein is CSSVRESWETQYF. In DNA form, the CDR3 reads TGTTCTTCGGTTCGTGAGAGCTGGGAGACCCAGTACTTC.

The chain carries TRBV6-5 and TRBJ1-2; TRBD1 matches at 7 bases. The V and J ends lost 0 bases and 5 bases, in that order; junction bases with no gene match: 9. CDR1 MNHEY and CDR2 SVGAGI come from the germline V gene. The CDR3 extends over 16 amino acids. CDR3 coding DNA: TGTGCCAGCAGTTACTCGAGTATGGGACAGATTTATGGCTACACCTTC. This encodes CASSYSSMGQIYGYTF.